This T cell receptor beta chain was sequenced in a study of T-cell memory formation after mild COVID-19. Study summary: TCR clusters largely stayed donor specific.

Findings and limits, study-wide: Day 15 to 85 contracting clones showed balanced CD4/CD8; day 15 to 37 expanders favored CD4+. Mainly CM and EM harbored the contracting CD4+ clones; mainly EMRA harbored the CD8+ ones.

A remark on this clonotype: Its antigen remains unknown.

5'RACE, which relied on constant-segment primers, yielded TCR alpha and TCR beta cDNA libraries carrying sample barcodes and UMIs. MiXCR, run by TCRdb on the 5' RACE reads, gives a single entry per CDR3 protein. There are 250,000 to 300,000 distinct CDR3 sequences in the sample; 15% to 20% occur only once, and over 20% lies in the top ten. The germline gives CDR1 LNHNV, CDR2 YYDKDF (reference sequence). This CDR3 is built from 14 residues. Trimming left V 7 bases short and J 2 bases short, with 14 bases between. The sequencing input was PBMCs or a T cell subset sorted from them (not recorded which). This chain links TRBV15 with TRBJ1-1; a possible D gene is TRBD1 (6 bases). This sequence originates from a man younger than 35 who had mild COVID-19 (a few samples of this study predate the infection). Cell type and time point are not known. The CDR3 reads CATTQRTDNTEAFF. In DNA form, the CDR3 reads TGTGCCACCACCCAGAGGACAGATAACACTGAAGCTTTCTTT.